The clone carrying this TCR beta chain has only a few counts. These data belong to a study of T cells after yellow fever vaccination. Background on the study: Fractions with few cells were prepared using SMART-Seq v4 Ultra Low Input.

J gave up 7 bases and V 0 bases, and 8 bases lay outside the gene matches. The CDR3 runs to 15 residues. Germline CDR1 is MNHEY and CDR2 is SVGEGT. Study results and caveats: Post-booster repertoires again held most primary-vaccination clones (approximately 96% CD4, roughly 88% CD8).

TCRdb re-derived calls from the 5' RACE reads in MiXCR, one entry per CDR3 protein. Of about 96,000 distinct CDR3 sequences in the sample, over 8% were seen once. Here the sequenced sample was CD8+ T cells not binding an NS4B(214-222) dextramer, sorted from PBMCs, taken approximately 16 days after the first yellow fever vaccination. The chain recombines TRBV6-2 or TRBV6-3 with TRBJ2-7; 8 nucleotides line up with TRBD1. The sequence derives from a man between 18 and 29 years old who received the YFV17D yellow fever vaccine. The CDR3 nucleotides read TGTGCCAGCAGTTACTCTACGGACAGGGCCGGTGAGCAGTACTTC. Residues: CASSYSTDRAGEQYF.